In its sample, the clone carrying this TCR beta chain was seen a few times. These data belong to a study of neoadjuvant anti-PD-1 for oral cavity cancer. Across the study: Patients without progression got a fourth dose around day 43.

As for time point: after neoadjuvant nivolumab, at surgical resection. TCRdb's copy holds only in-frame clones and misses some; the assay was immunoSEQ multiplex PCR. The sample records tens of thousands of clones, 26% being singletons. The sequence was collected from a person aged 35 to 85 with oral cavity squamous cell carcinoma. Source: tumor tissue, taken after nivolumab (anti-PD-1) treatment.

CDR3: CASSLDIRVGDTEAFF. In nucleotides, the CDR3 is TGTGCCAGCAGCTTAGATATCCGGGTAGGCGACACTGAAGCTTTCTTT. This chain connects TRBV7-3 to TRBJ1-1; D uncertain. V shed 2 bases and J shed 3 bases, with 16 bases lying between them. Looked up from germline, CDR1 is SGHTA and CDR2 is FQGTGA. This CDR3 comprises 16 residues.